This T cell receptor (beta chain) came from a study of blood T cell repertoires in COVID-19 (dated by TCRdb to the early 2020s). Turning to the overall study: Samples from collaborators originated in the United States, Italy and Spain and spanned both the acute and convalescent phases of COVID-19. The dataset comprised deeply sampled blood TCRbeta repertoires from subjects exposed to, actively infected with, or recovered from COVID-19. Sample metadata almost always included a de-identified subject ID, COVID-19 status, age in years and sex. The prospective study material was composed of cDNA or gDNA derived from T cells, B-cell-depleted T cells, or PBMCs. Samples were obtained from the ongoing ImmuneRACE study (first 160 participants) and from 950 to 1,500 subjects provided by 6 global collaborators. HLA class I and class II types, where available, came from metadata supplied by the sample provider rather than from assay-based typing. The repertoires were released in a freely available public database intended as a resource for research on the immune response to SARS-CoV-2. General findings and caveats noted by the study authors: Clinical and demographic metadata were provided uncurated, with the amount varying by source and participant.

On this clone: The clone's antigen remains unknown. No much larger clone exists at a distance of one base, and base qualities are not known.

From a lookup of the germline V gene, CDR1 and CDR2 are SGHRS and YFSETQ. Relative to germline, V is missing 1 base and J is missing 6 bases, with 3 bases of the junction outside any gene match. The CDR3 measures 14 amino acids from cysteine to phenylalanine. The read is trimmed to its CDR3 DNA, 42 bases read in frame from base 1. TCRbeta CDR3 regions were amplified from genomic DNA using the immunoSEQ Assay, a bias-controlled multiplex PCR. The original methods were these. Nucleated cell counts per sample were estimated from amplification of reference gene primers within the assay. To quantify the absolute abundance of each unique TCRbeta CDR3 rearrangement, sequence reads were collapsed and filtered. For each sample, productive Simpson clonality was calculated as the square root of Simpson's diversity index over productive rearrangements. TCRdb re-hosts the immuneACCESS table, in-frame sequences only. Its copies lack some clones; in the studies checked, an unresolved V gene accounts for under half of them, and the cause for the rest is not known. D and trimming were read from the DNA, whereas the V and J calls and clone size are those reported in that table. The sample contains over 200,000 clones, roughly 78% of them found a single time. The biggest ten clones account for roughly 12% of the sample.

Collaborating institutions collected whole blood in K2EDTA tubes following their own protocols. Collaborator samples were shipped for TCRbeta analysis as frozen whole blood, isolated PBMCs, or DNA extracted from either sample type. Recombination joined TRBV5-1 with TRBJ1-2; 10 nucleotides in the junction match TRBD1. This TCR came from a woman aged 40-49 years with acute or convalescent COVID-19. The sequencing input was peripheral blood. The CDR3 has the sequence CASSLRGQGDGYTF. The nucleotides are TGCGCCAGCAGCTTGAGAGGACAGGGGGATGGCTACACCTTC.